These 29 T cell receptor beta chains share one sample of origin, sequenced in a study of blood T cell repertoires in COVID-19. Measured with immunoSEQ multiplex PCR; TCRdb has only the in-frame clones, and not every one. The table shows 200,000 to 250,000 clones, with about 88% occurring only once. Sequencing was performed on peripheral blood. Receptor source: a man aged 50-60 years who had recovered from COVID-19.

This rearrangement joins TRBV3-1 (or the pseudogene TRBV3-2) to TRBJ2-7; 11 bases fit TRBD1. The V gene end was trimmed by 3 bases and the J gene end by 3 bases; junction bases not matched to a gene: 7. Germline CDR1 is LGHDT and CDR2 is YNNKEL (reference sequence). The CDR3 loop spans 16 amino acids. In nucleotides, the CDR3 is TGTGCCAGCAGCCAGAGTAGGACAGGGGGCGTCTACGAGCAGTACTTC. Translation gives CASSQSRTGGVYEQYF.

The V and J genes are TRBV3-1 (or the pseudogene TRBV3-2) and TRBJ2-1, with 10 bases matching TRBD2. The CDR3 has 17 amino acids. Germline V gene sequence: CDR1 LGHDT, CDR2 YNNKEL (reference sequence). The J segment lost 4 bases and the V segment lost 0 bases, leaving 6 bases of the junction unmatched. The CDR3 reads CASSQEPAGGLYNEQFF. DNA for the CDR3: TGTGCCAGCAGCCAAGAGCCAGCGGGAGGGTTATACAATGAGCAGTTCTTC.

The rearrangement uses TRBV19 and TRBJ1-1, with D possibly being TRBD1 (6 bases). Germline lookup yields CDR1 LNHDA and CDR2 SQIVND (reference sequence). Trimming pared 6 bases from V and 2 bases from J, leaving 16 bases between. This CDR3 region has 15 residues. The CDR3 loop is CASSLRYRDNTEAFF. In DNA form, the CDR3 reads TGTGCCAGTAGCCTAAGATACAGGGATAACACTGAAGCTTTCTTT.

V gene TRBV28 combines with J gene TRBJ1-1; no clear D. The CDR3 covers 12 residues. The V end lost 2 bases, the J end lost 1 base, and 2 bases lay between the germline ends. The germline V gene has CDR1 MDHEN and CDR2 SYDVKM. The DNA for the CDR3 is TGTGCCAGCAGTTTACGGAACACTGAAGCTTTCTTT. This gives the protein CASSLRNTEAFF.

This clone was counted between two and nine times. V is TRBV3-1 (or the pseudogene TRBV3-2) and J is TRBJ1-1; D unclear. Germline V lookup: CDR1 LGHDT, CDR2 YNNKEL (reference sequence). With 0 bases removed from V and 4 bases from J, the gap between germline ends came to 12 bases. The CDR3 is 15 residues long. CDR3 amino acids: CASSQDVRGSTEAFF. In nucleotides, the CDR3 is TGTGCCAGCAGCCAAGACGTTCGGGGATCCACTGAAGCTTTCTTT.

The J gene is TRBJ1-3, the V gene TRBV4-1; 12 bases map to TRBD1. The CDR3 is made up of 20 amino acids. J was trimmed by 2 bases and V by 0 bases; bases with no gene match: 11. CDR1 MGHRA and CDR2 YSYEKL come from the germline V gene. CDR3 DNA: TGCGCCAGCAGCCAAGATCTAGGGACAGGGGGCCTCGGAACTGGAAACACCATATATTTT. Translated: CASSQDLGTGGLGTGNTIYF.

This chain links TRBV5-6 with TRBJ1-1; D call uncertain. Trimming took off 1 base at V and 10 bases at J, with 14 bases between the two ends. The germline V gene has CDR1 SGHDT and CDR2 YYEEEE. The CDR3 has 13 amino acids. The CDR3, as DNA: TGTGCCAGCAGCTTGATCGATCTCGGAGGAGCTTTCTTT. This codes for CASSLIDLGGAFF.

V and J are TRBV10-1 and TRBJ2-3, with D perhaps matching TRBD1 (6 bases). The ends were cut back, 5 bases at V and 2 bases at J, with 11 bases in the middle. CDR3 size: 14 residues. Germline V gene data show CDR1 as WNHNN and CDR2 as SYGVQD (reference sequence). The CDR3 is CASSSGTNTDTQYF. CDR3 DNA: TGCGCCAGCAGTTCCGGGACAAACACAGATACGCAGTATTTT.

This chain joins TRBV6-5 and TRBJ2-2; 9 bases are a match to TRBD2. Trimming at V came to 0 bases and at J to 7 bases, leaving 6 bases not matched to a gene. Germline CDR1 MNHEY, CDR2 SVGAGI. CDR3 size: 16 residues. The CDR3 sequence: CASSYSGSGGHGELFF. CDR3 bases: TGTGCCAGCAGTTACTCGGGTAGCGGGGGTCACGGGGAGCTGTTTTTT.

Worth noting for this clone: Other DNA sequences within the sample encode an identical CDR3. The chain recombines TRBV28 with TRBJ1-2; 7 bases fit TRBD1. J lost 3 bases, V lost 3 bases, and 1 base had no gene match. CDR3 size: 13 residues. The germline V gene has CDR1 MDHEN and CDR2 SYDVKM. CDR3 coding DNA: TGTGCCAGCAGTTTCGGGACAGACTATGGCTACACCTTC. This translates into CASSFGTDYGYTF.

J is TRBJ1-2 and V is TRBV29-1, with a weak D call TRBD1 (6 bases). This CDR3 spans 12 amino acids. Germline CDR1 is SQVTM and CDR2 is ANQGSEA. Trimming removed 5 bases from V and 0 bases from J, with 7 bases in between. DNA of the CDR3: TGCAGCGTTTGGACAGCTAACTATGGCTACACCTTC. This codes for CSVWTANYGYTF.

The V call is TRBV10-3, the J call TRBJ1-4; D gene uncertain. Trimming took off 8 bases at V and 5 bases at J, with 12 bases between the two ends. The CDR3 loop spans 13 amino acids. In germline, CDR1 is ENHRY, CDR2 SYGVKD. The CDR3 loop is CAISEELNEKLFF. The CDR3 nucleotides read TGTGCCATCTCTGAGGAACTGAATGAAAAACTGTTTTTT.

V and J are TRBV30 and TRBJ2-1, with a weak D call TRBD2 (5 bases). Trimming stripped 2 bases from V and 5 bases from J, with 13 bases between. The CDR3 contains 14 residues. Germline V lookup: CDR1 GTSNPN, CDR2 SVGIG (reference sequence). CDR3 sequence (DNA): TGTGCCTGGAGTACGTGGGAGTGGAACAATGAGCAGTTCTTC. Its translation: CAWSTWEWNNEQFF.

The CDR3 region is CASSRLNEQFF. In DNA form, the CDR3 reads TGTGCCAGTAGTCGTCTCAATGAGCAGTTCTTC. The chain carries TRBV19 and TRBJ2-1; D is unclear. Trimming took 5 bases from V and 6 from J, leaving 5 bases between them. CDR1 and CDR2 from the germline V gene are LNHDA and SQIVND (reference sequence). The CDR3 is 11 amino acids.

The genes are TRBV11-2 and TRBJ2-7, with a tentative D call TRBD2 (5 bases). V dropped 4 bases and J dropped 0 bases, with 13 bases sitting between them. Per the germline V gene, CDR1 is SGHAT and CDR2 is FQNNGV. The CDR3 spans 15 residues. The CDR3, as DNA: TGTGCCAGCAGCTCCGTACTAGGTAGCTCCTACGAGCAGTACTTC. Residues: CASSSVLGSSYEQYF. The whole variable domain, remainder taken from reference TRBV11-2 and TRBJ2-7, is EAGVAQSPRYKIIEKRQSVAFWCNPISGHATLYWYQQILGQGPKLLIQFQNNGVVDDSQLPKDRFSAERLKGVDSTLKIQPAKLEDSAVYLCASSSVLGSSYEQYFGPGTRLTVT.

The V and J genes are TRBV18 and TRBJ2-7; 11 nucleotides match TRBD2. After removal of 0 bases from V and 5 bases from J, the junction contained 3 bases not matched to a gene. Looked up from germline, CDR1 is KGHSH and CDR2 is LQKENI. The CDR3 length is 15 residues. The CDR3 region is CASSPPLAGGDEQYF. The CDR3 nucleotides read TGTGCCAGCTCACCACCCCTAGCGGGAGGAGACGAGCAGTACTTC.

This chain uses TRBV19 with TRBJ2-1, with 9 bases that match TRBD2. Trimming cost V 6 bases and J 9 bases; bases outside gene matches: 9. Germline CDR1 and CDR2: LNHDA and SQIVND (reference sequence). The CDR3 totals 14 residues. CDR3 in amino acids: CASSLAGTSLEQFF. The CDR3 coding sequence is TGTGCCAGTAGCCTAGCCGGGACTAGCCTTGAGCAGTTCTTC.

The count of this clone is one. The DNA for the CDR3 is TGTGCCACCAGTCGGGGGTCTGAGAATCAGCCCCAGCATTTT. Protein product: CATSRGSENQPQHF. The J gene is TRBJ1-5, the V gene TRBV15; possibly TRBD1 for D (5 bases). The CDR3 runs to 14 residues. CDR1 LNHNV and CDR2 YYDKDF come from the germline V gene (reference sequence). Trimming shortened V by 6 bases and J by 4 bases, and 13 bases separated the two germline ends.

The J gene is TRBJ2-2, the V gene TRBV28, with unresolved D. The CDR3 spans 14 residues. The V gene lost 4 bases and the J gene lost 6 bases, with 12 bases spanning the gap. Germline CDR1 MDHEN, CDR2 SYDVKM. CDR3 DNA sequence: TGTGCCAGCAGTTCACTCAGGCCCCCCGGGGAGCTGTTTTTT. Its translation is CASSSLRPPGELFF.

V and J are TRBV4-2 and TRBJ2-5; 12 bases map to TRBD2. There are 19 residues in the CDR3. CDR1 is LGHNA and CDR2 is YNFKEQ in the germline V gene. With V trimmed by 1 base and J by 2 bases, 11 bases remained unmatched. The CDR3 loop is CASSQGGASGRALQETQYF. The CDR3 nucleotides read TGTGCCAGCAGCCAAGGGGGGGCTAGCGGGAGGGCTCTACAAGAGACCCAGTACTTC.

The J gene is TRBJ1-1, the V gene TRBV28; TRBD1 aligns across 10 bases. V trimming: 5 bases; J trimming: 4 bases; junction bases outside the gene matches: 10. CDR3 length: 16 amino acids. Germline assignment: CDR1 MDHEN and CDR2 SYDVKM. The CDR3 DNA follows: TGTGCCAGCAGTACCACCCGACAGGGGGCGGCCACTGAAGCTTTCTTT. This gives the protein CASSTTRQGAATEAFF.

The chain employs TRBV18 and TRBJ2-7; no firm D call. The V end lost 3 bases, the J end lost 2 bases, and 8 bases lay between the germline ends. Germline CDR1 KGHSH, CDR2 LQKENI. The CDR3 loop spans 13 amino acids. CDR3 sequence: CASSPTYTYEQYF. In nucleotides, the CDR3 is TGTGCCAGCTCACCGACATATACCTACGAGCAGTACTTC.

The chain uses TRBV6-5 and TRBJ2-7; TRBD2 aligns across 7 bases. The germline CDR1 and CDR2 sequences are MNHEY and SVGAGI. The CDR3 runs 15 residues. V shed 7 bases and J 2 bases; nucleotides not matched to a gene: 11. CDR3 amino acids: CASTYPSGTTYEQYF. The CDR3 DNA reads TGTGCCAGCACCTACCCTAGCGGTACTACCTACGAGCAGTACTTC.

The chain joins TRBV6-5 to TRBJ2-2; D remains unclear. V was cut by 6 bases and J by 4 bases, with 12 bases left in between. Germline assignment: CDR1 MNHEY and CDR2 SVGAGI. This CDR3 is built from 14 residues. CDR3 DNA: TGTGCCAGCAGCCGAACTTCCTTCACCGGGGAGCTGTTTTTT. It specifies CASSRTSFTGELFF.

The gene calls are TRBV27 and TRBJ2-7; the match to TRBD1 covers 9 bases. Germline V gene data show CDR1 as MNHEY and CDR2 as SMNVEV (reference sequence). V lost 5 bases and J lost 5; bases outside the gene matches: 10. The CDR3 contains 15 residues. The CDR3 reads CASSRPGQGIHEQYF. The DNA for the CDR3 is TGTGCCAGCAGTCGTCCGGGACAGGGTATCCACGAGCAGTACTTC.

This rearrangement joins TRBV7-2 to TRBJ2-1; D gene ambiguous. The V end was cut by 1 base, the J end by 2 bases, with 9 bases between. This CDR3 comprises 15 residues. Germline assignment: CDR1 SGHTA and CDR2 FQGNSA. In DNA form, the CDR3 reads TGTGCCAGCAGCTTAGTCGGCACTACCTACAATGAGCAGTTCTTC. Protein product: CASSLVGTTYNEQFF.

V gene TRBV29-1 combines with J gene TRBJ1-1; tentative D call: TRBD1 (6 bases). The CDR3 length is 12 residues. Germline V CDR1 and CDR2: SQVTM, ANQGSEA. The ends were cut back, 6 bases at V and 8 bases at J, with 16 bases in the middle. For the CDR3, the DNA is TGCAGCGTCCCACAGGGCTCCTACGAAGCTTTCTTT. Its translation: CSVPQGSYEAFF.

The genes are TRBV29-1 and TRBJ1-1; 8 bases line up with TRBD1. The V and J ends lost 6 bases and 1 base, in that order; junction bases with no gene match: 4. Germline V gene sequence: CDR1 SQVTM, CDR2 ANQGSEA. The CDR3 runs 13 residues. The CDR3 is CSVAQGGNTEAFF. Written as DNA, the CDR3 is TGCAGCGTCGCACAGGGGGGGAACACTGAAGCTTTCTTT.

CDR3 in DNA: TGTGCCAGTAGTAAAGGACTAGCGGGAGGGCCCAACACCGGGGAGCTGTTTTTT. Encoded protein: CASSKGLAGGPNTGELFF. The genes are TRBV19 and TRBJ2-2; 15 nucleotides match TRBD2. Losses at the gene ends were 4 bases for V and 2 bases for J; bases not matched to a gene: 5. This CDR3 comprises 18 residues. Germline-derived CDR1 and CDR2 are LNHDA and SQIVND (reference sequence).